One T cell receptor beta chain is described in this entry. Its antigen is not known. The sample originates from a study of OX40 agonist ivuxolimab in advanced cancers. Autoimmune disease history or systemic immunosuppression disqualified patients. Germline V CDR1 and CDR2: LGHNA, YNFKEQ. V was trimmed by 1 base and J by 8 bases, leaving 17 bases between them. The CDR3 has 15 residues. General study results and limits: Specificity for antigen went undetermined in the expanded peripheral T cells. Certain nonresponders likewise exhibited a low normalized T-cell clonal expansion.

The assay was immunoSEQ multiplex PCR, and TCRdb's table has in-frame clones only and misses some. There are tens of thousands of clones in the sample; 70% to 90% occur only once, and 4% lies in the top ten. The chain links TRBV4-2 to TRBJ1-1, with D unresolved. This clonotype was obtained from an adult with an advanced solid tumor such as melanoma, head and neck, liver or kidney cancer. The sample consisted of CD4+ or CD8+ T cells sorted from blood, taken in a trial of the OX40 agonist ivuxolimab. CDR3: CASSQVAQLSGEAFF. The CDR3 nucleotides read TGTGCCAGCAGCCAAGTGGCACAGTTGAGCGGAGAAGCTTTCTTT.